The clone carrying this T cell receptor (beta chain) was seen a few times. Its specificity is not known. V was clipped by 6 bases and J by 2 bases, with 6 bases between them. The CDR3 has 11 amino acids. Germline loops: CDR1 SQVTM, CDR2 ANQGSEA. Of the isolated RNA, all was reverse transcribed, and so the sequenced material was expressed TCRB transcripts. Clones were read by immunoSEQ multiplex PCR, and TCRdb kept only the in-frame ones, dropping some. This table has over 150,000 clones, around 8% appearing once. The sample is drawn from a study of beta chain features in type 1 diabetes. Study-wide points: In all four CD4+ subsets, TCRB CDR3 length was significantly, moderately reduced in type 1 diabetes.

Material for sequencing was central memory CD4+ T cells from blood. The rearrangement links TRBV29-1 to TRBJ2-3, with D possibly being TRBD1 (5 bases). The receptor comes from a woman between 40 and 50 years old with type 1 diabetes. The CDR3 region is CSVQDTDTQYF. For the CDR3, the DNA is TGCAGCGTACAGGACACAGATACGCAGTATTTT.